The 17 T cell receptor beta chains presented below share a single source sample, sequenced in a study of cytomegalovirus exposure and HLA in healthy donors. It was with 60 Vbeta and 13 Jbeta primers that the PCR ran. Method: immunoSEQ multiplex PCR; TCRdb's copy keeps in-frame clones and lacks some. Of over 150,000 clones listed, more than 65% are singletons. The specimen was PBMCs. The source is a woman in her thirties or forties in good health and CMV-seropositive.

This chain joins TRBV27 and TRBJ2-7; 11 bases are shared with TRBD2. J was trimmed by 3 bases and V by 7 bases; bases with no gene match: 11. Germline CDR1 reads MNHEY; CDR2 reads SMNVEV (reference sequence). The length of the CDR3 is 16 residues. As DNA, the CDR3 is TGTGCCAGCAAGGCGCTAGCGGGGGGCCTCTACTACGAGCAGTACTTC. Translation gives CASKALAGGLYYEQYF.

The V call is TRBV5-1, the J call TRBJ2-7, with D possibly being TRBD1 (6 bases). The CDR3 has 15 residues. Germline CDR1 and CDR2: SGHRS and YFSETQ. Trimming stripped 4 bases from V and 3 bases from J, with 17 bases between. CDR3 sequence (DNA): TGCGCCAGCAGCCCGGGACACGGACAAGACTACGAGCAGTACTTC. Protein product: CASSPGHGQDYEQYF.

The chain has TRBV19 and TRBJ2-5; 8 positions agree with TRBD2. Germline CDR1 and CDR2: LNHDA and SQIVND (reference sequence). The CDR3 contains 16 residues. V shed 3 bases, J shed 5 bases, and the junction held 11 bases outside the gene matches. CDR3 loop: CASSIVSGVGSETQYF. The CDR3 bases are TGTGCCAGTAGTATCGTTAGCGGGGTGGGGTCTGAGACCCAGTACTTC.

The rearrangement links TRBV29-1 to TRBJ1-1; no definite D call. Germline CDR1 reads SQVTM; CDR2 reads ANQGSEA. V lost 6 bases to trimming and J lost 4 bases, with 9 bases between them. The CDR3 is 11 residues long. Here the CDR3 DNA reads TGCAGCGTCGCCCCGGGCACTGAAGCTTTCTTT. This encodes CSVAPGTEAFF.

V gene TRBV10-3 combines with J gene TRBJ1-6; 10 positions agree with TRBD1. The CDR3 has 15 residues. Germline V CDR1 and CDR2: ENHRY, SYGVKD. V was clipped by 3 bases and J by 9 bases; unmatched bases: 5. This chain's CDR3 is CAISEIGTGVSPLHF. The CDR3 coding sequence is TGTGCCATCAGTGAAATCGGGACAGGGGTTTCACCCCTCCACTTT.

The rearrangement joins TRBV27 to TRBJ1-1; 7 bases are shared with TRBD1. The CDR3 extends over 15 amino acids. Germline assignment: CDR1 MNHEY and CDR2 SMNVEV (reference sequence). With 0 bases clipped from V and 4 bases from J, the junction kept 5 bases outside the gene matches. The CDR3 DNA sequence: TGTGCCAGCAGTTTATCGACGTCAGGGGGCACTGAAGCTTTCTTT. Translation: CASSLSTSGGTEAFF.

This chain connects TRBV27 to TRBJ2-3; 8 nucleotides align to TRBD2. CDR1 and CDR2 (germline): MNHEY, SMNVEV (reference sequence). J was trimmed by 5 bases and V by 8 bases; bases with no gene match: 12. The CDR3 totals 15 residues. In DNA form, the CDR3 reads TGTGCCAGCCTTCGTTCGGGAGGGCCGGGAGATACGCAGTATTTT. Encoded protein: CASLRSGGPGDTQYF.

The chain has TRBV5-6 and TRBJ2-2, with 8 bases that match TRBD2. After removal of 4 bases from V and 3 bases from J, the junction contained 11 bases not matched to a gene. CDR1 is SGHDT and CDR2 is YYEEEE in the germline V gene. The CDR3 totals 17 residues. Here the CDR3 DNA reads TGTGCCAGCAGCCGGCGTCGGGGGGGGCGCGACACCGGGGAGCTGTTTTTT. It codes for CASSRRRGGRDTGELFF.

In the case of this clone: The germline gene is not matched at one end of the junction; a read error may be the cause. The chain has TRBV6-4 and TRBJ1-3; D uncertain. This CDR3 is built from 13 residues. The germline gives CDR1 MRHNA, CDR2 SNTAGT. CDR3 coding DNA: TGTGCCAGGGACTGCTGCTCTAGAAACACCATATATTTT. Translating gives CARDCCSRNTIYF.

This clone occurred a few times. The chain links TRBV2 to TRBJ2-7; a weak D match, TRBD2 (6 bases). The CDR3 sequence is 11 residues long. With 6 bases removed from V and 3 bases from J, the gap between germline ends came to 6 bases. Germline lookup yields CDR1 SNHLY and CDR2 FYNNEI. The chain's CDR3 is CASRGGYEQYF. CDR3 sequence (DNA): TGTGCCAGCAGGGGGGGCTACGAGCAGTACTTC.

For the CDR3, the DNA is TGTGCCAGCAGTGAGGACAACCAAGAGACCCAGTACTTC. This translates into CASSEDNQETQYF. The V and J genes are TRBV6-1 and TRBJ2-5, with D possibly being TRBD1 (5 bases). Germline CDR1 is MNHNS and CDR2 is SASEGT. The CDR3 runs 13 residues. V lost 3 bases and J 0 bases, leaving 5 bases between the germline ends.

The gene calls are TRBV27 and TRBJ1-1; weak D call: TRBD1 (5 bases). Between the trimmed V and J ends, which lost 6 bases and 4 bases, there was a span of 15 bases. Germline assignment: CDR1 MNHEY and CDR2 SMNVEV (reference sequence). The CDR3 totals 14 residues. This chain's CDR3 is CASSPTALFTEAFF. The CDR3 DNA follows: TGTGCCAGCAGCCCGACAGCTCTATTCACTGAAGCTTTCTTT.

This clone has only a few counts. The gene calls are TRBV7-2 and TRBJ2-1; D possibly corresponds to TRBD1 (5 bases). Germline values: CDR1 SGHTA, CDR2 FQGNSA. This CDR3 contains 13 residues. Trimming removed 1 base from V and 5 bases from J, with 6 bases in between. CDR3 sequence (DNA): TGTGCCAGCAGCTTAGGACAGCACAATGAGCAGTTCTTC. Amino acid sequence: CASSLGQHNEQFF.

The chain uses TRBV5-1 and TRBJ1-4; D possibly corresponds to TRBD1 (5 bases). Trimming shortened V by 3 bases and J by 7 bases, and 19 bases separated the two germline ends. This CDR3 is built from 16 residues. Germline V gives CDR1 SGHRS, CDR2 YFSETQ. This CDR3 is CASSSSGLRTGEKLFF. DNA for the CDR3: TGCGCCAGCAGCTCTTCGGGACTTCGCACTGGTGAAAAACTGTTTTTT.

The CDR3 sequence: CASSSSIYEQYF. CDR3 sequence (DNA): TGTGCCAGCAGTTCCTCTATCTACGAGCAGTACTTC. This sequence joins TRBV6-5 and TRBJ2-7; D unclear. Germline V CDR1 and CDR2: MNHEY, SVGAGI. The CDR3 consists of 12 residues. V lost 4 bases and J 3 bases, leaving 7 bases between the germline ends.

The chain recombines TRBV6-5 with TRBJ2-7, with 7 positions matching TRBD1. The CDR3 covers 16 residues. The V segment lost 0 bases and the J segment 6 bases; nucleotides outside the gene matches: 11. CDR1 and CDR2 (germline): MNHEY, SVGAGI. The CDR3 nucleotides read TGTGCCAGCAGTTACTCGATTGGCACAGGGGTTCCCGAGCAGTACTTC. It encodes CASSYSIGTGVPEQYF.

The chain has TRBV6-5 and TRBJ2-3; 9 bases line up with TRBD2. The CDR3 is 16 residues long. Germline V lookup: CDR1 MNHEY, CDR2 SVGAGI. The junction had 7 bases not matched to a gene; V was cut back by 0 bases and J by 6 bases. For the CDR3, the DNA is TGTGCCAGCAGTTACTCAGGAAGCGGGGGGAAGGATACGCAGTATTTT. Amino acids: CASSYSGSGGKDTQYF.